Shown below are 24 T cell receptor beta chains from a single sample sequenced in a study of shared clonotypes between healthy human individuals. Libraries were prepared by immunoSEQ multiplex PCR; TCRdb keeps only in-frame clonotypes and omits some of them. The data hold around 1,900,000 clones, with around 93% observed a single time. Selected positively for CCR7 and CD45RO-negative, naive CD8 cells excluded terminally differentiated effector memory CD45RA+ cells. The specimen sequenced was naive CD8+ T cells from PBMCs. Receptors originate from a man aged 18 to 30 in good health. Some clones in this sample may be carry-over from other donors' samples.

The chain employs TRBV7-2 and TRBJ2-1; no firm D call. V shed 5 bases and J shed 8 bases, with 19 bases lying between them. CDR1 and CDR2 from the germline V gene are SGHTA and FQGNSA. CDR3 length: 15 amino acids. The CDR3 bases are TGTGCCAGCAGCCTCCCGCGGTCCCTCGGAGATGAGCAGTTCTTC. Translating it yields CASSLPRSLGDEQFF.

Regarding this clone: Other DNA sequences in the same sample also yield this CDR3. The chain has TRBV2 and TRBJ2-7; D remains unclear. CDR1 SNHLY and CDR2 FYNNEI come from the germline V gene. Trimming took off 7 bases at V and 0 bases at J, with 4 bases between the two ends. This CDR3 has 11 amino acids. In nucleotides, the CDR3 is TGTGCCAGCACCGACTCCTACGAGCAGTACTTC. Residues: CASTDSYEQYF.

V gene TRBV29-1 combines with J gene TRBJ1-2; TRBD1 matches 7 bases. In germline, CDR1 is SQVTM, CDR2 ANQGSEA. Trimming at V came to 4 bases and at J to 6 bases, leaving 11 bases not matched to a gene. CDR3 size: 14 residues. The CDR3 DNA is TGCAGCGTTGGGAGGGGGCAGGGTAATGATGGCTACACCTTC. Protein sequence: CSVGRGQGNDGYTF. Variable domain in full (rest from reference TRBV29-1 and TRBJ1-2): SAVISQKPSRDICQRGTSLTIQCQVDSQVTMMFWYRQQPGQSLTLIATANQGSEATYESGFVIDKFPISRPNLTFSTLTVSNMSPEDSSIYLCSVGRGQGNDGYTFGSGTRLTVV.

This clone has only one observation. The rearrangement links TRBV27 to TRBJ2-1; D is unclear. V lost 6 bases and J lost 5, with 8 bases in between. This CDR3 comprises 12 residues. Germline CDR1 and CDR2: MNHEY and SMNVEV (reference sequence). The CDR3 protein is CASSLINNEQFF. CDR3 nucleotides: TGTGCCAGCAGCTTAATCAACAATGAGCAGTTCTTC.

The chain combines TRBV4-1 with TRBJ2-3; possible D gene TRBD2, 5 bases. The CDR3 contains 16 residues. The V end was cut by 0 bases, the J end by 3 bases, with 13 bases between. Looked up from germline, CDR1 is MGHRA and CDR2 is YSYEKL. The CDR3 nucleotides read TGCGCCAGCAGCCAAGATGCAGCGGCCCCGACAGATACGCAGTATTTT. It specifies CASSQDAAAPTDTQYF.

The chain carries TRBV9 and TRBJ2-7; 7 bases are a match to TRBD2. Germline trimming cut 4 bases from V and 2 bases from J; bases unmatched to any gene: 9. Germline CDR1 is SGDLS and CDR2 is YYNGEE. This CDR3 is 15 amino acids long. CDR3 nucleotide sequence: TGTGCCAGCAGCTCTAGCGGCGGGCAAACCTACGAGCAGTACTTC. Protein product: CASSSSGGQTYEQYF.

V usage is TRBV10-3 and J usage is TRBJ1-2; D is unresolved. Trimming removed 1 base at V and 0 bases at J, with 9 bases between. CDR3 length: 15 amino acids. Germline V gives CDR1 ENHRY, CDR2 SYGVKD. In nucleotides, the CDR3 is TGTGCCATCAGTGAGTTGAATATAGCTAACTATGGCTACACCTTC. Translation gives CAISELNIANYGYTF.

The V gene is TRBV5-1, the J gene TRBJ1-1; D is unresolved. CDR1 and CDR2 from the germline V gene are SGHRS and YFSETQ. V was clipped by 1 base and J by 4 bases, with 8 bases between them. This CDR3 has 13 amino acids. DNA of the CDR3: TGCGCCAGCAGCTTGTACGTGAGCACTGAAGCTTTCTTT. Translated, it gives CASSLYVSTEAFF.

J is TRBJ2-5 and V is TRBV19, with 13 bases lining up with TRBD2. V was clipped by 3 bases and J by 2 bases; unmatched bases: 0. This CDR3 spans 15 amino acids. The germline V gene encodes CDR1 LNHDA and CDR2 SQIVND (reference sequence). The CDR3 here is CASSMGLAGQETQYF. CDR3 coding DNA: TGTGCCAGTAGTATGGGACTAGCGGGACAAGAGACCCAGTACTTC. The variable domain in full, completed from reference TRBV19 and TRBJ2-5, reads DGGITQSPKYLFRKEGQNVTLSCEQNLNHDAMYWYRQDPGQGLRLIYYSQIVNDFQKGDIAEGYSVSREKKESFPLTVTSAQKNPTAFYLCASSMGLAGQETQYFGPGTRLLVL.

The J gene is TRBJ2-1, the V gene TRBV6-1, with a weak D call TRBD1 (6 bases). The length of the CDR3 is 15 residues. Trimming pared 6 bases from V and 1 base from J, leaving 13 bases between. Germline lookup yields CDR1 MNHNS and CDR2 SASEGT. The CDR3 DNA is TGTGCCAGCAGAGCCGGGACACAATCCTACAATGAGCAGTTCTTC. This gives the protein CASRAGTQSYNEQFF.

The rearrangement links TRBV5-1 to TRBJ2-7; TRBD1 might be the D (5 bases). Trimming removed 5 bases at V and 3 bases at J, with 9 bases between. Germline V gives CDR1 SGHRS, CDR2 YFSETQ. The CDR3 is 12 amino acids. CDR3 region: CASRERGYEQYF. As DNA, the CDR3 is TGCGCCAGCAGGGAAAGGGGCTACGAGCAGTACTTC.

In its sample, this clone was seen once. This chain links TRBV10-3 with TRBJ2-3, with TRBD2 as a possible D gene (6 bases). The CDR3 sequence is 12 residues long. V lost 5 bases to trimming and J lost 5 bases, with 8 bases between them. The germline V gene encodes CDR1 ENHRY and CDR2 SYGVKD. In DNA, the CDR3 is TGTGCCATCAGTCCCGGGGGAGATACGCAGTATTTT. This sequence encodes CAISPGGDTQYF.

The J gene is TRBJ2-7, the V gene TRBV9; D is perhaps TRBD1 or TRBD2 (5 bases each). The CDR3 extends over 14 amino acids. Germline V gene data show CDR1 as SGDLS and CDR2 as YYNGEE. V lost 3 bases to trimming and J lost 3 bases, with 13 bases between them. The CDR3 sequence is CASSDRDEGYEQYF. CDR3 sequence (DNA): TGTGCCAGCAGCGACCGGGACGAAGGCTACGAGCAGTACTTC.

V usage is TRBV11-2 and J usage is TRBJ2-7, with a possible D match to TRBD2 (7 bases). V lost 3 bases and J 6 bases, leaving 24 bases between the germline ends. The CDR3 runs to 17 residues. Germline V gives CDR1 SGHAT, CDR2 FQNNGV. The CDR3 protein is CASSFGGSRGAMGEQYF. The CDR3 DNA is TGTGCCAGCAGCTTTGGTGGGTCACGGGGGGCGATGGGCGAGCAGTACTTC.

The chain couples TRBV28 to TRBJ1-1; D unclear. The CDR3 sequence is 15 residues long. V gave up 6 bases and J gave up 0 bases, with 14 bases separating them. Germline lookup yields CDR1 MDHEN and CDR2 SYDVKM. CDR3: CASSTLRQLNTEAFF. DNA of the CDR3: TGTGCCAGCAGCACCTTAAGGCAGCTGAACACTGAAGCTTTCTTT.

The V gene is TRBV28, the J gene TRBJ2-7; 9 bases are shared with TRBD2. Germline CDR1 and CDR2: MDHEN and SYDVKM. After removal of 5 bases from V and 2 bases from J, the junction contained 16 bases not matched to a gene. The CDR3 spans 18 residues. The CDR3 loop is CASSPPIGSSGATYEQYF. The CDR3 DNA follows: TGTGCCAGCAGTCCCCCAATAGGTTCTAGCGGGGCTACCTACGAGCAGTACTTC. Full variable domain (missing parts from reference TRBV28 and TRBJ2-7): DVKVTQSSRYLVKRTGEKVFLECVQDMDHENMFWYRQDPGLGLRLIYFSYDVKMKEKGDIPEGYSVSREKKERFSLILESASTNQTSMYLCASSPPIGSSGATYEQYFGPGTRLTVT.

The chain combines TRBV11-3 with TRBJ2-7; TRBD1 agrees at 8 bases. The germline V gene encodes CDR1 SGHNT and CDR2 YENEEA. With V trimmed by 5 bases and J by 0 bases, 6 bases remained unmatched. The CDR3 length is 15 residues. CDR3 residues: CASSLWTGSSYEQYF. DNA for the CDR3: TGTGCCAGCAGCCTCTGGACAGGGAGCTCCTACGAGCAGTACTTC.

A note on this clone: Distinct nucleotide sequences in the sample also encode this CDR3. The chain combines TRBV6-1 with TRBJ1-2; maybe TRBD1 (5 bases). Germline loops: CDR1 MNHNS, CDR2 SASEGT. V was clipped by 4 bases and J by 8 bases, with 8 bases between them. The CDR3 runs 11 residues. The CDR3 protein is CASSGGDGYTF. As DNA, the CDR3 is TGTGCCAGCAGTGGCGGGGACGGCTACACCTTC.

This chain uses TRBV5-6 with TRBJ2-7; D gene ambiguous. Per germline, CDR1 SGHDT and CDR2 YYEEEE. The CDR3 has 15 residues. V was clipped by 4 bases and J by 0 bases, with 14 bases between them. The CDR3 reads CASSTGPPDSYEQYF. CDR3 in DNA: TGTGCCAGCAGCACCGGGCCCCCGGACTCCTACGAGCAGTACTTC.

Points on this clone: The same CDR3 also results from other DNA sequences found in this sample. The chain carries TRBV27 and TRBJ2-7; 8 nucleotides line up with TRBD1. CDR1 is MNHEY, CDR2 SMNVEV, per germline (reference sequence). Germline trimming cut 3 bases from V and 3 bases from J; bases unmatched to any gene: 4. The CDR3 runs to 14 residues. The CDR3 nucleotides are TGTGCCAGCAGTTTGGGAGGACAGGGCTACGAGCAGTACTTC. This encodes CASSLGGQGYEQYF.

This sequence joins TRBV2 and TRBJ2-1, with 13 positions matching TRBD2. Germline V lookup: CDR1 SNHLY, CDR2 FYNNEI. This CDR3 is 15 amino acids long. V trimming: 3 bases; J trimming: 7 bases; junction bases outside the gene matches: 3. This chain's CDR3 is CASSDGLAGENEQFF. As DNA, the CDR3 is TGTGCCAGCAGTGACGGACTAGCGGGGGAAAATGAGCAGTTCTTC.

This chain joins TRBV28 and TRBJ2-1; 9 bases line up with TRBD1. Per the germline V gene, CDR1 is MDHEN and CDR2 is SYDVKM. The CDR3 has 17 amino acids. Trimming removed 6 bases from V and 8 bases from J; junction bases left unmatched: 17. CDR3 in DNA: TGTGCCAGCAGATCCGGGACAGGGATTCGATTACACGATGAGCAGTTCTTC. Amino acids: CASRSGTGIRLHDEQFF.

The chain links TRBV7-9 to TRBJ2-7, with D hard to call. This CDR3 spans 13 amino acids. Trimming cost V 0 bases and J 6 bases, with 9 bases left between them. Germline V gene data show CDR1 as SEHNR and CDR2 as FQNEAQ (reference sequence). CDR3 nucleotide sequence: TGTGCCAGCAGCTTAGCCCGGTTGGCCGAGCAGTACTTC. The encoded protein is CASSLARLAEQYF.

To note about this clone: The same CDR3 arises from other DNA sequences in this sample as well. This rearrangement joins TRBV11-2 to TRBJ2-7; TRBD1 aligns across 11 bases. In germline, CDR1 is SGHAT, CDR2 FQNNGV. The CDR3 has 14 amino acids. V dropped 4 bases and J dropped 3; count of bases not matched to a gene: 2. The CDR3 nucleotides are TGTGCCAGCAGCTCTGGGACAGGGGGCTACGAGCAGTACTTC. Translating it yields CASSSGTGGYEQYF.